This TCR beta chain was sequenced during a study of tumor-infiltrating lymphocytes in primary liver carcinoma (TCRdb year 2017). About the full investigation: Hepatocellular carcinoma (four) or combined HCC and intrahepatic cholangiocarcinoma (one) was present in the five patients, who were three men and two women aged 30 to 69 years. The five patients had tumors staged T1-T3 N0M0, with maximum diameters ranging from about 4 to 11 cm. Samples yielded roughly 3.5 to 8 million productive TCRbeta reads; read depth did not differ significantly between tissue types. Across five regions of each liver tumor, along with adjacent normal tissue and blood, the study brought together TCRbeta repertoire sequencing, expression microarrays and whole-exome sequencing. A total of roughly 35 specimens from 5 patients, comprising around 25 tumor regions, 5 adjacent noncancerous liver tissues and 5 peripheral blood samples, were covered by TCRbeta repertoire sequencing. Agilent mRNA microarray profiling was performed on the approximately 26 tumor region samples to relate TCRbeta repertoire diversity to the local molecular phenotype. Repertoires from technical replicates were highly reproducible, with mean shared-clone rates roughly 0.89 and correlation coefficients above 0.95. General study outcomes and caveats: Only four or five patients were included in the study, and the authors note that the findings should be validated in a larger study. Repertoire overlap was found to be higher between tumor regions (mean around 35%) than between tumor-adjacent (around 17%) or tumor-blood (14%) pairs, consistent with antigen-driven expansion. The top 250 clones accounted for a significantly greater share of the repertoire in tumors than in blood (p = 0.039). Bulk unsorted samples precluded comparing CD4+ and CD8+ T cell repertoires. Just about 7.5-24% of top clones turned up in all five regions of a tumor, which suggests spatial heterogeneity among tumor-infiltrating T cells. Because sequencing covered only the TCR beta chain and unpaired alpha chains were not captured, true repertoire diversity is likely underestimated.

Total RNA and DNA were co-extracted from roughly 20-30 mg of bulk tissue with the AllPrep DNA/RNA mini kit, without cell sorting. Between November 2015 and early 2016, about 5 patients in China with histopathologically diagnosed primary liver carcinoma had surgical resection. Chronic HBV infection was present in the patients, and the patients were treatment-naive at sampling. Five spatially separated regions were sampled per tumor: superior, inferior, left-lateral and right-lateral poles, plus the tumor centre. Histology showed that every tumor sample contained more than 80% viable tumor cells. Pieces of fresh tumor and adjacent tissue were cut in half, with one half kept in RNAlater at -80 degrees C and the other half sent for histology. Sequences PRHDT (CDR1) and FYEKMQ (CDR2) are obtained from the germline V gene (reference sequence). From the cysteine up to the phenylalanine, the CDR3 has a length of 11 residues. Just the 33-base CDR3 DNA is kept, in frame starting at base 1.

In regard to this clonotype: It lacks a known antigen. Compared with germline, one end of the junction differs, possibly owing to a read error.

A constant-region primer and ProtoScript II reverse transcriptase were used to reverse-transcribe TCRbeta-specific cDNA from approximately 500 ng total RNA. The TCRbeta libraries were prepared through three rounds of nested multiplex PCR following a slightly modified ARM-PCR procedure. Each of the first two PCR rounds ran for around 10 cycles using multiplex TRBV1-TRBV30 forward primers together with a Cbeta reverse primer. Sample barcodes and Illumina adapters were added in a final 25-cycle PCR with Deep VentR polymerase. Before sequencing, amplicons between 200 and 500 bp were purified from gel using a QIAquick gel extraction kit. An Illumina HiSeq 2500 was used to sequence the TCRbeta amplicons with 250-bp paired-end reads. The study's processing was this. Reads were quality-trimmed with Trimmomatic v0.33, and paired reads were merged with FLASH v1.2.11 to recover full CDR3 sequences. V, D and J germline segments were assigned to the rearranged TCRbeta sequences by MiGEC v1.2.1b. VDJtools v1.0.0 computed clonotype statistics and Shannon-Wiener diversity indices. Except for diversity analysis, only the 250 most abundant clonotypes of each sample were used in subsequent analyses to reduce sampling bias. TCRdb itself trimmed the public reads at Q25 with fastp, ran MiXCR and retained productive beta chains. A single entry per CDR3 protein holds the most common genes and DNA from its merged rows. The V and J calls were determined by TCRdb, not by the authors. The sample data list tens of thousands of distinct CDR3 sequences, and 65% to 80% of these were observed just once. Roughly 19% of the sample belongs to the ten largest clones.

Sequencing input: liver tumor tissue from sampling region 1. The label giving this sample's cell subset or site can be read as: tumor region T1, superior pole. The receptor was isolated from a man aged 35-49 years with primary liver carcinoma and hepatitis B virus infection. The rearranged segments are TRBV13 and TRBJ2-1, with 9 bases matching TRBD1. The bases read TGTGTCAGCTGCTTGGGACAGGGACAGTTCTTC. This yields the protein CVSCLGQGQFF.